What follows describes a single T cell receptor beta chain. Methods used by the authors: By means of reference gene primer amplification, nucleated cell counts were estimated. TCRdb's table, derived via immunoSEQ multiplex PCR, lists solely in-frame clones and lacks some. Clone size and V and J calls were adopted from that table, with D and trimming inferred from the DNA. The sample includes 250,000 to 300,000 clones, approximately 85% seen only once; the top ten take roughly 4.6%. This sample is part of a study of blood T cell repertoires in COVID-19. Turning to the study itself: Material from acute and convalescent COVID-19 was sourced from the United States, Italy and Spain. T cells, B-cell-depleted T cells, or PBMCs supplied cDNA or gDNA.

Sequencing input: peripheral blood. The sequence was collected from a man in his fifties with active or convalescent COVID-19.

CDR3 sequence: CASSLRGWGELFF. The CDR3 bases are TGCGCCAGCAGCCTTCGGGGATGGGGGGAGCTGTTTTTT. The chain has TRBV4-1 and TRBJ2-2; D is possibly TRBD2 (5 bases). Germline V CDR1 and CDR2: MGHRA, YSYEKL. V was trimmed by 4 bases and J by 8 bases, leaving 11 bases between them. The CDR3 runs to 13 residues.